These T cell receptor beta chains were read from a single sample in a study of blood T cell repertoires in COVID-19. The repertoire was sequenced with immunoSEQ multiplex PCR; TCRdb's copy has only in-frame clones and lacks some. The table has about 200,000 clones, around nine tenths seen once. The sample consisted of peripheral blood. These receptors were taken from a man aged 50-59 years with acute or convalescent COVID-19. Both conserved end residues are part of each CDR3. A D gene is named only where the DNA matches it firmly. Not every row has a clone size; where given, it reads once, few, many or a size class.

J gene: TRBJ2-5
V gene: TRBV10-3
D gene: TRBD2
clone size: NA
CDR3 length: 15
CDR3 protein: CAISESRAGQETQYF
CDR3 DNA: TGTGCCATCAGTGAGTCTAGAGCGGGGCAAGAGACCCAGTACTTC

J gene: TRBJ1-4
V gene: TRBV4-3
D gene: NA
clone size: NA
CDR3 length: 14
CDR3 protein: CASSQQEGNEKLFF
CDR3 DNA: TGCGCCAGCAGCCAGCAGGAGGGGAATGAAAAACTGTTTTTT

J gene: TRBJ1-5
V gene: TRBV3-1/TRBV3-2
D gene: NA
clone size: NA
CDR3 length: 17
CDR3 protein: CASSQVLAGDLHQPQHF
CDR3 DNA: TGTGCCAGCAGCCAAGTCTTAGCGGGGGATTTACATCAGCCCCAGCATTTT

J gene: TRBJ2-2
V gene: TRBV28
D gene: NA
clone size: NA
CDR3 length: 14
CDR3 protein: CASSFVGAGGELFF
CDR3 DNA: TGTGCCAGCAGTTTTGTGGGGGCCGGCGGGGAGCTGTTTTTT

J gene: TRBJ1-3
V gene: TRBV5-1
D gene: NA
clone size: NA
CDR3 length: 14
CDR3 protein: CASSLASSGNTIYF
CDR3 DNA: TGCGCCAGCAGCTTAGCGAGCTCTGGAAACACCATATATTTT

J gene: TRBJ2-5
V gene: TRBV6-6
D gene: TRBD2
clone size: NA
CDR3 length: 14
CDR3 protein: CASKTGLAGETQYF
CDR3 DNA: TGTGCCAGCAAAACGGGACTAGCGGGAGAGACCCAGTACTTC

J gene: TRBJ1-2
V gene: TRBV19
D gene: TRBD1
clone size: NA
CDR3 length: 14
CDR3 protein: CASSISAGGYGYTF
CDR3 DNA: TGTGCCAGTAGTATTTCCGCAGGGGGCTATGGCTACACCTTC

J gene: TRBJ2-7
V gene: TRBV5-1
D gene: TRBD2
clone size: NA
CDR3 length: 15
CDR3 protein: CASSLVLAGSYEQYF
CDR3 DNA: TGCGCCAGCAGCCTAGTGCTAGCGGGTTCCTACGAGCAGTACTTC

J gene: TRBJ2-5
V gene: TRBV2
D gene: NA
clone size: NA
CDR3 length: 13
CDR3 protein: CASSADGEETQYF
CDR3 DNA: TGTGCCAGCAGCGCCGACGGGGAAGAGACCCAGTACTTC

J gene: TRBJ2-3
V gene: TRBV10-3
D gene: NA
clone size: NA
CDR3 length: 17
CDR3 protein: CAISESSGAGSTDTQYF
CDR3 DNA: TGTGCCATCAGTGAGTCGAGTGGCGCGGGGAGCACAGATACGCAGTATTTT

J gene: TRBJ2-3
V gene: TRBV18
D gene: NA
clone size: NA
CDR3 length: 13
CDR3 protein: CASSPPGSDTQYF
CDR3 DNA: TGTGCCAGCTCACCACCGGGCTCAGATACGCAGTATTTT

J gene: TRBJ1-4
V gene: TRBV29-1
D gene: TRBD1
clone size: NA
CDR3 length: 12
CDR3 protein: CSGTGGNEKLFF
CDR3 DNA: TGCAGCGGGACAGGGGGAAATGAAAAACTGTTTTTT

J gene: TRBJ2-3
V gene: TRBV18
D gene: NA
clone size: NA
CDR3 length: 16
CDR3 protein: CASSPSTSLGADTQYF
CDR3 DNA: TGTGCCAGCTCACCTTCCACTAGCTTAGGGGCAGATACGCAGTATTTT

J gene: TRBJ2-5
V gene: TRBV5-1
D gene: TRBD1
clone size: NA
CDR3 length: 16
CDR3 protein: CASSLGRTGVEETQYF
CDR3 DNA: TGCGCCAGCAGCTTGGGGCGGACAGGGGTGGAGGAGACCCAGTACTTC

J gene: TRBJ1-2
V gene: TRBV6-2/TRBV6-3
D gene: NA
clone size: NA
CDR3 length: 15
CDR3 protein: CASSPPGDAGYGYTF
CDR3 DNA: TGTGCCAGCAGTCCACCGGGGGACGCAGGCTATGGCTACACCTTC

J gene: TRBJ2-1
V gene: TRBV5-4
D gene: NA
clone size: NA
CDR3 length: 16
CDR3 protein: CASSNKQRQGYNEQFF
CDR3 DNA: TGTGCCAGCAGCAACAAACAGCGGCAGGGGTACAATGAGCAGTTCTTC

J gene: TRBJ1-2
V gene: TRBV4-3
D gene: TRBD1
clone size: NA
CDR3 length: 16
CDR3 protein: CASSHLPGQRFYGYTF
CDR3 DNA: TGCGCCAGCAGCCACCTACCGGGACAGAGATTCTATGGCTACACCTTC

J gene: TRBJ2-1
V gene: TRBV2
D gene: NA
clone size: NA
CDR3 length: 15
CDR3 protein: CASSEGPGSYNEQFF
CDR3 DNA: TGTGCCAGCAGTGAGGGGCCCGGCTCCTACAATGAGCAGTTCTTC

J gene: TRBJ2-3
V gene: TRBV9
D gene: TRBD2
clone size: NA
CDR3 length: 15
CDR3 protein: CASSPEAGGTDTQYF
CDR3 DNA: TGTGCCAGCAGCCCTGAAGCGGGGGGCACAGATACGCAGTATTTT

J gene: TRBJ2-5
V gene: TRBV7-9
D gene: TRBD1
clone size: NA
CDR3 length: 17
CDR3 protein: CASSLKDGTGIKETQYF
CDR3 DNA: TGTGCCAGCAGCCTAAAAGACGGGACAGGGATCAAAGAGACCCAGTACTTC

J gene: TRBJ2-2
V gene: TRBV6-1
D gene: TRBD1
clone size: NA
CDR3 length: 14
CDR3 protein: CASWRQGTAGELFF
CDR3 DNA: TGTGCCAGCTGGAGACAGGGTACTGCCGGGGAGCTGTTTTTT

J gene: TRBJ1-5
V gene: TRBV7-2
D gene: NA
clone size: NA
CDR3 length: 14
CDR3 protein: CASSLTVRDQPQHF
CDR3 DNA: TGTGCCAGCAGCTTAACGGTCCGGGATCAGCCCCAGCATTTT

J gene: TRBJ2-7
V gene: TRBV10-1
D gene: TRBD1
clone size: NA
CDR3 length: 15
CDR3 protein: CASSLGQGPTYEQYF
CDR3 DNA: TGCGCCAGCAGCCTCGGACAGGGGCCTACCTACGAGCAGTACTTC

J gene: TRBJ2-5
V gene: TRBV3-1/TRBV3-2
D gene: TRBD2
clone size: NA
CDR3 length: 15
CDR3 protein: CASSQAGLGGETQYF
CDR3 DNA: TGTGCCAGCAGCCAAGCGGGACTAGGGGGGGAGACCCAGTACTTC

J gene: TRBJ1-1
V gene: TRBV7-9
D gene: NA
clone size: once
CDR3 length: 13
CDR3 protein: CASSLAVRTEAFF
CDR3 DNA: TGTGCCAGCAGCTTAGCGGTACGGACTGAAGCTTTCTTT

J gene: TRBJ1-3
V gene: TRBV24-1
D gene: TRBD1
clone size: NA
CDR3 length: 13
CDR3 protein: CATSAGGGNTIYF
CDR3 DNA: TGTGCCACCAGTGCAGGGGGTGGAAACACCATATATTTT

J gene: TRBJ2-7
V gene: TRBV27
D gene: TRBD2
clone size: NA
CDR3 length: 16
CDR3 protein: CASSISGRAVPLEQYF
CDR3 DNA: TGTGCCAGCAGTATTAGCGGGAGGGCCGTACCCCTCGAGCAGTACTTC

J gene: TRBJ1-5
V gene: TRBV19
D gene: NA
clone size: NA
CDR3 length: 14
CDR3 protein: CASSIGGPAQPQHF
CDR3 DNA: TGTGCCAGTAGTATAGGGGGGCCGGCTCAGCCCCAGCATTTT

J gene: TRBJ2-7
V gene: TRBV28
D gene: NA
clone size: NA
CDR3 length: 14
CDR3 protein: CASTTTGRTYEQYF
CDR3 DNA: TGTGCCAGCACCACGACAGGAAGAACCTACGAGCAGTACTTC

J gene: TRBJ1-1
V gene: TRBV5-1
D gene: TRBD1
clone size: NA
CDR3 length: 15
CDR3 protein: CASSLAPDRLTEAFF
CDR3 DNA: TGCGCCAGCAGCTTGGCCCCGGACAGGTTGACTGAAGCTTTCTTT

J gene: TRBJ2-5
V gene: TRBV27
D gene: TRBD2
clone size: NA
CDR3 length: 15
CDR3 protein: CASSPQGLPRGTQYF
CDR3 DNA: TGTGCCAGCAGTCCTCAGGGACTACCAAGAGGGACCCAGTACTTC

J gene: TRBJ1-2
V gene: TRBV29-1
D gene: NA
clone size: few
CDR3 length: 11
CDR3 protein: CSVRHRQGYTF
CDR3 DNA: TGCAGCGTTCGACACAGGCAAGGCTACACCTTC

J gene: TRBJ1-5
V gene: TRBV6-6
D gene: NA
clone size: NA
CDR3 length: 18
CDR3 protein: CASSRGGPGTNSNQPQHF
CDR3 DNA: TGTGCCAGCAGTCGCGGGGGGCCTGGAACGAATAGCAATCAGCCCCAGCATTTT

J gene: TRBJ1-5
V gene: TRBV7-8
D gene: NA
clone size: NA
CDR3 length: 16
CDR3 protein: CASSLRSFYSNQPQHF
CDR3 DNA: TGTGCCAGCAGCCTACGGAGCTTCTATAGCAATCAGCCCCAGCATTTT

J gene: TRBJ2-5
V gene: TRBV18
D gene: NA
clone size: NA
CDR3 length: 15
CDR3 protein: CASSLLPGDQETQYF
CDR3 DNA: TGTGCCAGCTCACTTCTTCCGGGGGACCAAGAGACCCAGTACTTC

J gene: TRBJ2-1
V gene: TRBV28
D gene: NA
clone size: NA
CDR3 length: 13
CDR3 protein: CASSLISYNEQFF
CDR3 DNA: TGTGCCAGCAGTTTAATTAGTTACAATGAGCAGTTCTTC

J gene: TRBJ1-6
V gene: TRBV2
D gene: TRBD1
clone size: NA
CDR3 length: 16
CDR3 protein: CASSERTGVGNSPLHF
CDR3 DNA: TGTGCCAGCAGTGAAAGGACAGGGGTAGGTAATTCACCCCTCCACTTT

J gene: TRBJ2-1
V gene: TRBV4-1
D gene: TRBD2
clone size: NA
CDR3 length: 15
CDR3 protein: CASTYSGTLGNEQFF
CDR3 DNA: TGCGCCAGCACCTATAGCGGGACCCTTGGGAATGAGCAGTTCTTC

J gene: TRBJ2-2
V gene: TRBV7-2
D gene: NA
clone size: NA
CDR3 length: 17
CDR3 protein: CASSLGGLVGSTGELFF
CDR3 DNA: TGTGCCAGCAGCTTAGGAGGGCTAGTCGGTAGCACCGGGGAGCTGTTTTTT

J gene: TRBJ2-2
V gene: TRBV28
D gene: NA
clone size: NA
CDR3 length: 14
CDR3 protein: CASIGTGNTGELFF
CDR3 DNA: TGTGCCAGCATTGGTACAGGGAACACCGGGGAGCTGTTTTTT

J gene: TRBJ1-2
V gene: TRBV5-1
D gene: NA
clone size: NA
CDR3 length: 15
CDR3 protein: CASSAKGQTFYGYTF
CDR3 DNA: TGCGCCAGCAGCGCTAAAGGACAGACCTTCTATGGCTACACCTTC

J gene: TRBJ1-4
V gene: TRBV10-3
D gene: TRBD1
clone size: few
CDR3 length: 14
CDR3 protein: CAISSGTEYEKLFF
CDR3 DNA: TGTGCCATCAGTTCCGGGACAGAATATGAAAAACTGTTTTTT

J gene: TRBJ2-5
V gene: TRBV7-3
D gene: TRBD1
clone size: NA
CDR3 length: 13
CDR3 protein: CASSSGQGKTQYF
CDR3 DNA: TGTGCCAGCAGCTCAGGACAGGGAAAGACCCAGTACTTC

J gene: TRBJ2-5
V gene: TRBV11-1
D gene: NA
clone size: once
CDR3 length: 15
CDR3 protein: CASSQKEGARETQYF
CDR3 DNA: TGTGCCAGCAGCCAAAAGGAGGGGGCCCGGGAGACCCAGTACTTC

J gene: TRBJ1-6
V gene: TRBV6-5
D gene: NA
clone size: NA
CDR3 length: 15
CDR3 protein: CASSYSLGSGSPLHF
CDR3 DNA: TGTGCCAGCAGTTACTCGCTAGGGAGTGGTTCACCCCTCCACTTT

J gene: TRBJ2-5
V gene: TRBV2
D gene: TRBD1
clone size: NA
CDR3 length: 13
CDR3 protein: CASSQTGGQTQYF
CDR3 DNA: TGTGCCAGCAGCCAAACAGGGGGGCAGACCCAGTACTTC

J gene: TRBJ1-2
V gene: TRBV5-1
D gene: TRBD1
clone size: NA
CDR3 length: 15
CDR3 protein: CASSKGQARNYGYTF
CDR3 DNA: TGCGCCAGCAGCAAAGGACAGGCAAGGAACTATGGCTACACCTTC